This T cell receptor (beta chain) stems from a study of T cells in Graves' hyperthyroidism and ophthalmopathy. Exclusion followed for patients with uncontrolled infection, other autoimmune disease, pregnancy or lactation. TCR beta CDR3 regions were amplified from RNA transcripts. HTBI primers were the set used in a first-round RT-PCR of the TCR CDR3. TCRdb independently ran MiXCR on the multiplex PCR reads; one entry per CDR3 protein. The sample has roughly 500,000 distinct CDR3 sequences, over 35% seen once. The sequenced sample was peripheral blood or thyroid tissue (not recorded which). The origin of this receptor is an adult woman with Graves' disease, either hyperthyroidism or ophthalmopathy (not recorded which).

CDR3: CASSQQGRGYYGYTF. CDR3 nucleotides: TGTGCCAGCAGCCAACAGGGGCGAGGATATTATGGCTACACCTTC. The chain joins TRBV7-2 to TRBJ1-2; 7 bases are a match to TRBD1. The CDR3 runs to 15 residues. J was trimmed by 5 bases and V by 5 bases; bases with no gene match: 11. Per the germline V gene, CDR1 is SGHTA and CDR2 is FQGNSA.